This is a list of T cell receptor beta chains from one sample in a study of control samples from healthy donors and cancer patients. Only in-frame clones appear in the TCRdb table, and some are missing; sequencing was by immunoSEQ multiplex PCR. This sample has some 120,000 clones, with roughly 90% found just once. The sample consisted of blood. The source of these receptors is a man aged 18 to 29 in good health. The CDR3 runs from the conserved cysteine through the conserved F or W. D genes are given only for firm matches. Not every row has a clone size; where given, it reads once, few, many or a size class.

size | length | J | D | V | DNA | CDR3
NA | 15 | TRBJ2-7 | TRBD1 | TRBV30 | TGTGCCTGGAGCCCCGGACAGGGGGCCCACTACGAGCAGTACTTC | CAWSPGQGAHYEQYF
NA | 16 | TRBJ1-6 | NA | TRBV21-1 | TGTGCCAGCAGCAGAGTCCGGGGCCGAAGGAATTCACCCCTCCACTTT | CASSRVRGRRNSPLHF
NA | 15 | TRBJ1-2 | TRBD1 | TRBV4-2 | TGTGCCAGCAGCCAAGATATGGGACAGGGCTATGGCTACACCTTC | CASSQDMGQGYGYTF
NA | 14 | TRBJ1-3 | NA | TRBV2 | TGTGCCAGCAGTGTGGAAGGGGCTGGAAACACCATATATTTT | CASSVEGAGNTIYF
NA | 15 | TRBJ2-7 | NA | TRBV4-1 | TGCGCCAGCAGCCAAGTTTCTGGCAGATCCTACGAGCAGTACTTC | CASSQVSGRSYEQYF
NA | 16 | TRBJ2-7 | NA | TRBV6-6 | TGTGCCAGCAGCCCACTTAGGGGGGCCGGTATCTACGAGCAGTACTTC | CASSPLRGAGIYEQYF
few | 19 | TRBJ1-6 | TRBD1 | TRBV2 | TGTGCCAGCAGTGAATTAAGCGTGACAGGGAGCTCCTATAATTCACCCCTCCACTTT | CASSELSVTGSSYNSPLHF
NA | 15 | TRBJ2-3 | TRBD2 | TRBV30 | TGTGCCTGGAGCCCCAGCGGGGGGAGTACAGATACGCAGTATTTT | CAWSPSGGSTDTQYF
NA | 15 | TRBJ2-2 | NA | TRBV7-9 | TGTGCCAGCAGCTTAGAACGAGGGGCCGACGGGGAGCTGTTTTTT | CASSLERGADGELFF
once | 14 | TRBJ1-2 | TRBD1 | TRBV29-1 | TGCAGCGTTGAAGGACAGGGAGGAGGCTATGGCTACACCTTC | CSVEGQGGGYGYTF
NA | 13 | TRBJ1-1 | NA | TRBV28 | TGTGCCAGCAGCCCAGGGGTGGACACTGAAGCTTTCTTT | CASSPGVDTEAFF
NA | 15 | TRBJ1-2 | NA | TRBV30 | TGTGCCTGGAGGCTACAGCCACCTTTTGACTATGGCTACACCTTC | CAWRLQPPFDYGYTF
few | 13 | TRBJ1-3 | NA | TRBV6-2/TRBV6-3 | TGTGCCAGCAGTTACTTCAGGGAGAACACCATATATTTT | CASSYFRENTIYF
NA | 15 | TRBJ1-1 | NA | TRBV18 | TGTGCCAGCTCACCACCGCTTCTCATGAACACTGAAGCTTTCTTT | CASSPPLLMNTEAFF
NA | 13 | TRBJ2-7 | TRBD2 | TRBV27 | TGTGCCAGCTCCCCGGGAGGGTCCTACGAGCAGTACTTC | CASSPGGSYEQYF
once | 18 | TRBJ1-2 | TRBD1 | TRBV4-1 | TGCGCCAGCAGCCAAGATCAATCCAGGGGGCGTCGACCCTATGGCTACACCTTC | CASSQDQSRGRRPYGYTF
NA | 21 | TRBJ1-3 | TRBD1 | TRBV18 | TGTGCCAGCTCACCCCCCCGAGCTGGTCAGAGGGGGCCCTTCTCTGGAAACACCATATATTTT | CASSPPRAGQRGPFSGNTIYF
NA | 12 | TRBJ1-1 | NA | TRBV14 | TGTGCCAGCCGCAGGGAAGGGACTGAAGCTTTCTTT | CASRREGTEAFF
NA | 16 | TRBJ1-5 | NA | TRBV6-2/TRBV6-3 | TGTGCCAGCAGTTACGGTCGGGGGCATATAGATCAGCCCCAGCATTTT | CASSYGRGHIDQPQHF
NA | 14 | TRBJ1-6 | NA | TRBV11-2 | TGTGCCAGCAGCTCCACGGGAGTGAATTCACCCCTCCACTTT | CASSSTGVNSPLHF
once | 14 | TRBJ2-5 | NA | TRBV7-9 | TGTGCCAGCAGCTTCGACATGGGGGAAGAGACCCAGTACTTC | CASSFDMGEETQYF
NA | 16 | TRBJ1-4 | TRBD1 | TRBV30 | TGTGCCTGGGAACAAGGACAGGGGCCAACTAATGAAAAACTGTTTTTT | CAWEQGQGPTNEKLFF
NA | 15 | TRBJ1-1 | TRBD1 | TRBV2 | TGTGCCAGCAGGGGAGGGGGGACAGGGGCACCTGAAGCTTTCTTT | CASRGGGTGAPEAFF
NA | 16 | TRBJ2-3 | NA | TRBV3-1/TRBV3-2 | TGTGCCAGCAGCCAAGGTTTTAGCTGGTTCACAGATACGCAGTATTTT | CASSQGFSWFTDTQYF
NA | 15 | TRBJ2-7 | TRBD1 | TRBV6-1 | TGTGCCAGCAGTGAAGGGACAGGGGGCTCCTACGAGCAGTACTTC | CASSEGTGGSYEQYF
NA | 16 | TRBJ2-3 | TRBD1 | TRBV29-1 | TGCAGCGTTGACGCTCCCCGGGACAGGGATTTTGATACGCAGTATTTT | CSVDAPRDRDFDTQYF
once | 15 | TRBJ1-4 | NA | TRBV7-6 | TGTGCCAGCAGCCGTTCACGGGTGGGCAATGAAAAACTGTTTTTT | CASSRSRVGNEKLFF
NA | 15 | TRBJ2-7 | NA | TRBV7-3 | TGTGCCAGCAGCTGGGGGTTCGGGGATTCCTACGAGCAGTACTTC | CASSWGFGDSYEQYF
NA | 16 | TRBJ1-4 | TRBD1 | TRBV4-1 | TGCGCCAGCAGCCAAGTTAGGGGGCGAACTAATGAAAAACTGTTTTTT | CASSQVRGRTNEKLFF
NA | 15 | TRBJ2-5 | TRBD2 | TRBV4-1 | TGCGCCAGCAGCCAAGATAGGACTAGACAAGAGACCCAGTACTTC | CASSQDRTRQETQYF
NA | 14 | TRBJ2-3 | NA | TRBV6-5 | TGTGCCAGCAGTTCCCCTTTGGGGCTAGATACGCAGTATTTT | CASSSPLGLDTQYF
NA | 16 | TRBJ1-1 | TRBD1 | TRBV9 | TGTGCCAGCAGCGTAGGAGCAGGGGGAATGAACACTGAAGCTTTCTTT | CASSVGAGGMNTEAFF
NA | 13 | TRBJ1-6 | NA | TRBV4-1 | TGCGCCAGCAGCCAAGATACTCGGACACCCCTCCACTTT | CASSQDTRTPLHF
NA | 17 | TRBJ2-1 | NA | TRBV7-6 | TGTGCCAGCAGCTTAGGGACAGGCCCCAGCGGGCACAATGAGCAGTTCTTC | CASSLGTGPSGHNEQFF
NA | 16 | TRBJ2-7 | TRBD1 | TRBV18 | TGTGCCAGCTCACAGGGGACCGGGACAGGGGTTTACGAGCAGTACTTC | CASSQGTGTGVYEQYF
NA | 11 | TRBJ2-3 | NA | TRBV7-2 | TGTGCCAGCAGCTTATTAGATACGCAGTATTTT | CASSLLDTQYF
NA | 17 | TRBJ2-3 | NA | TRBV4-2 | TGTGCCAGCAGCCAAGATAGTCTAGTCAGGTTCACAGATACGCAGTATTTT | CASSQDSLVRFTDTQYF
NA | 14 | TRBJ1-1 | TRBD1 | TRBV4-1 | TGCGCCAGCAGCCAAGATTTAGGGACAGTTGAAGCTTTCTTT | CASSQDLGTVEAFF
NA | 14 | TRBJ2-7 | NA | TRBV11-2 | TGTGCCAGCAGCTTAGATGGGCCCTCCTACGAGCAGTACTTC | CASSLDGPSYEQYF
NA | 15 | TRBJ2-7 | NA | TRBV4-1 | TGCGCCAGCAGCCGTGTCGGGCAGGGCCGATACGAGCAGTACTTC | CASSRVGQGRYEQYF